This entry is about one TCR beta chain. The germline V gene encodes CDR1 SGHTA and CDR2 FQGNSA. This CDR3 region has 15 residues. Trimming shortened V by 2 bases and J by 3 bases, and 14 bases separated the two germline ends. In the study's own analysis: Amplification of reference gene primers was used by the study to estimate nucleated cell counts. Some clones are missing from TCRdb's copy, which holds only in-frame ones; the method was immunoSEQ multiplex PCR. V and J calls plus clone size are reproduced from that table; the DNA served to infer D and trimming. The data contain 95,000 to 120,000 clones, 88% of them singletons. This specimen comes from a study of blood T cell repertoires in COVID-19. Study in general: Collection of acute and convalescent COVID-19 samples took place in the United States, Italy and Spain. The analysed material was cDNA or gDNA that came from T cells, B-cell-depleted T cells, or PBMCs.

This receptor was obtained from a woman in her sixties or seventies who had recovered from COVID-19. The rearrangement links TRBV7-2 to TRBJ2-7, with D possibly TRBD2 on 6 matching bases. Material: peripheral blood. The chain's CDR3 is CASSLRGGTLYEQYF. DNA for the CDR3: TGTGCCAGCAGCTTACGGGGCGGGACCCTCTACGAGCAGTACTTC. Variable domain in full (rest from reference TRBV7-2 and TRBJ2-7): GAGVSQSPSNKVTEKGKDVELRCDPISGHTALYWYRQSLGQGLEFLIYFQGNSAPDKSGLPSDRFSAERTGGSVSTLTIQRTQQEDSAVYLCASSLRGGTLYEQYFGPGTRLTVT.